Reported below is one T cell receptor (beta chain). Its antigen remains undetermined. Base qualities are not recorded, but no much larger clone differs from it by a single base. This specimen belongs to a study of blood T cell repertoires in COVID-19 (TCRdb year 2020). Study-level background: The collaborator samples originated in the United States, Italy and Spain and spanned the acute and convalescent phases of COVID-19. The prospective study material was composed of cDNA or gDNA derived from T cells, B-cell-depleted T cells, or PBMCs. Deeply sampled blood TCRbeta repertoires from subjects exposed to, actively infected with, or recovered from COVID-19 were included in the dataset. The repertoires were released in a freely available public database meant as a resource for research on the immune response to SARS-CoV-2. The samples were drawn from the first 160 participants of the ongoing ImmuneRACE study and from 950 to 1,500 subjects provided by 6 global collaborators. A de-identified subject ID, COVID-19 status, age in years and sex were almost always included in the sample metadata. HLA class I and class II types, where available, came from metadata supplied by the sample provider rather than from assay-based typing.

Germline trimming amounts to 4 bases on V and 1 base on J, with 1 as the count of junction bases outside the gene matches. CDR1 SGHRS and CDR2 YFSETQ are derived from the germline V gene. Counted from cysteine to phenylalanine, this CDR3 has 14 amino acids. The sequence is cut down to CDR3 DNA, 42 bases in frame from base 1. Results and caveats for the whole study, not just this receptor: The quantity of clinical and demographic metadata differed by source and by participant and was supplied without curation.

The collaborating institutions used their own protocols to collect whole blood in K2EDTA tubes. For TCRbeta analysis, collaborator samples were shipped as frozen whole blood, as isolated PBMCs, or as DNA extracted from either sample type. TCRbeta CDR3 regions were amplified from genomic DNA using the immunoSEQ Assay, a bias-controlled multiplex PCR. On the authors' methods: The number of nucleated cells in each sample was estimated by amplification of reference gene primers within the assay. To quantify the absolute abundance of each unique TCRbeta CDR3 rearrangement, sequence reads were collapsed and filtered. For each sample, productive Simpson clonality was calculated as the square root of Simpson's diversity index across productive rearrangements. What TCRdb holds here is the immuneACCESS table cut down to in-frame rearrangements. Part of the clones is not present; checked against another copy, under half of the missing clones reflect an unresolved V gene, and the others are unexplained. V and J calls and clone size are as listed in that table; D and trimming were resolved from the DNA. Across this sample there are fewer than 45,000 clones, with 90% seen only once. Clones ranked in the top ten supply roughly 38% of the sample.

The rearrangement combines TRBV5-1 with TRBJ2-7; TRBD1 matches 11 bases in the middle. Sequencing input: peripheral blood. The clonotype comes from a man between 60 and 75 years old with active or convalescent COVID-19. The DNA sequence follows: TGCGCCAGCAGCGGACAGGGGGCATCCTACGAGCAGTACTTC. Its amino acids are CASSGQGASYEQYF. Reference TRBV5-1 and TRBJ2-7 genes cover what lies past the CDR3, so the full variable domain is KAGVTQTPRYLIKTRGQQVTLSCSPISGHRSVSWYQQTPGQGLQFLFEYFSETQRNKGNFPGRFSGRQFSNSRSEMNVSTLELGDSALYLCASSGQGASYEQYFGPGTRLTVT.